These 32 T cell receptor beta chains originate from one sample sequenced in a study of OX40 agonist ivuxolimab in advanced cancers. Measured with immunoSEQ multiplex PCR; TCRdb has only the in-frame clones, and not every one. The sample lists roughly 61,000 clones, around nine tenths seen once, with approximately 0.33% in the top ten. The sample in question was CD4+ or CD8+ T cells sorted from blood, obtained in a trial of the OX40 agonist ivuxolimab. Receptor source: an adult with an advanced solid tumor such as melanoma, head and neck, liver or kidney cancer.

This clone has just a few counts. The J gene is TRBJ1-5, the V gene TRBV19; no clear D gene. The V gene lost 3 bases and the J gene lost 0 bases, with 15 bases spanning the gap. The CDR3 runs to 17 residues. The germline V gene has CDR1 LNHDA and CDR2 SQIVND (reference sequence). CDR3 bases: TGTGCCAGTAGTATGTGCGAACCACTGTGTAGCAATCAGCCCCAGCATTTT. It specifies CASSMCEPLCSNQPQHF. Together with reference TRBV19 and TRBJ1-5, the CDR3 gives the full variable domain: DGGITQSPKYLFRKEGQNVTLSCEQNLNHDAMYWYRQDPGQGLRLIYYSQIVNDFQKGDIAEGYSVSREKKESFPLTVTSAQKNPTAFYLCASSMCEPLCSNQPQHFGDGTRLSIL.

The chain employs TRBV9 and TRBJ1-2; D is unresolved. Germline CDR1 is SGDLS and CDR2 is YYNGEE. Trimming cost V 3 bases and J 0 bases, with 9 bases left between them. This CDR3 spans 14 amino acids. The CDR3 region is CASSALGTNYGYTF. In nucleotides, the CDR3 is TGTGCCAGCAGCGCGTTAGGGACTAACTATGGCTACACCTTC. The full variable domain, completed using reference TRBV9 and TRBJ1-2, is DSGVTQTPKHLITATGQRVTLRCSPRSGDLSVYWYQQSLDQGLQFLIQYYNGEERAKGNILERFSAQQFPDLHSELNLSSLELGDSALYFCASSALGTNYGYTFGSGTRLTVV.

The rearrangement links TRBV27 to TRBJ2-7; tentatively, D is TRBD2 (5 bases). The V end lost 3 bases, the J end lost 5 bases, and 17 bases lay between the germline ends. CDR1 MNHEY and CDR2 SMNVEV come from the germline V gene (reference sequence). This CDR3 region has 15 residues. Here the CDR3 reads CASSFLRTPAHEQYF. CDR3 DNA: TGTGCCAGCAGTTTTCTCCGGACTCCGGCCCACGAGCAGTACTTC.

The chain carries TRBV7-3 and TRBJ2-2; TRBD1 matches 7 bases. The junction had 4 bases not matched to a gene; V was cut back by 5 bases and J by 4 bases. Germline V CDR1 and CDR2: SGHTA, FQGTGA. The CDR3 runs to 14 residues. The CDR3 sequence: CASSLQGLTGELFF. In DNA, the CDR3 is TGTGCCAGCAGCCTACAGGGGCTCACCGGGGAGCTGTTTTTT.

The chain links TRBV15 to TRBJ1-1, with D maybe TRBD1 (5 bases). From germline, CDR1 is LNHNV and CDR2 YYDKDF (reference sequence). The V end lost 8 bases, the J end lost 7 bases, and 17 bases lay between the germline ends. This CDR3 is 13 amino acids long. This CDR3 is CATQLGPSGEAFF. The CDR3 DNA sequence: TGTGCCACCCAGTTGGGACCTTCCGGTGAAGCTTTCTTT.

This clone was recorded only once. The rearrangement uses TRBV6-1 and TRBJ2-3, with TRBD1 matching over 8 bases. Germline V CDR1 and CDR2: MNHNS, SASEGT. CDR3 size: 14 residues. V trimming: 7 bases; J trimming: 4 bases; junction bases outside the gene matches: 7. The CDR3 here is CASKVQGAADTQYF. In nucleotides, the CDR3 is TGTGCCAGCAAGGTTCAGGGGGCCGCAGATACGCAGTATTTT.

The chain combines TRBV5-4 with TRBJ2-3; 8 bases are shared with TRBD2. J lost 1 base, V lost 4 bases, and 2 bases had no gene match. Germline V gene lookup returns CDR1 SGHNT and CDR2 YYREEE (reference sequence). CDR3 size: 14 residues. The CDR3 loop is CASSLSGGTDTQYF. The CDR3 DNA is TGTGCCAGCAGCCTTAGCGGGGGCACAGATACGCAGTATTTT.

This clone showed up just a few times. The genes are TRBV5-6 and TRBJ1-2, with 8 bases fitting TRBD1. Trimming removed 1 base from V and 5 bases from J; junction bases left unmatched: 7. Germline V CDR1 and CDR2: SGHDT, YYEEEE. This CDR3 has 15 amino acids. CDR3 nucleotides: TGTGCCAGCAGCTTGCCGGGAGACAGGGGATATGGCTACACCTTC. Translating gives CASSLPGDRGYGYTF.

This chain connects TRBV5-1 to TRBJ1-1; the D is unclear. In germline, CDR1 is SGHRS, CDR2 YFSETQ. V lost 2 bases and J lost 7, with 12 bases in between. The length of the CDR3 is 13 residues. CDR3 DNA: TGCGCCAGCAGCTTCTCCGGACCGAGTGAAGCTTTCTTT. This sequence encodes CASSFSGPSEAFF.

This clone was observed once. J is TRBJ1-4 and V is TRBV5-1, with no clear D. This CDR3 has 15 residues. The V gene lost 4 bases and the J gene lost 1 base, with 11 bases spanning the gap. From germline, CDR1 is SGHRS and CDR2 YFSETQ. The DNA of the CDR3 is TGCGCCAGCAGCCCTAGGGAGGGAACTAATGAAAAACTGTTTTTT. This sequence encodes CASSPREGTNEKLFF.

The chain recombines TRBV9 with TRBJ2-5; the match to TRBD2 covers 8 bases. The germline V gene encodes CDR1 SGDLS and CDR2 YYNGEE. The ends lost 3 bases at V and 4 bases at J; junction bases unmatched: 14. The CDR3 spans 17 residues. The DNA of the CDR3 is TGTGCCAGCAGCGGGAGAGGGGCCTTAGCGGGGAGAGAGACCCAGTACTTC. This encodes CASSGRGALAGRETQYF. Supplemented by reference TRBV9 and TRBJ2-5, the full variable domain reads DSGVTQTPKHLITATGQRVTLRCSPRSGDLSVYWYQQSLDQGLQFLIQYYNGEERAKGNILERFSAQQFPDLHSELNLSSLELGDSALYFCASSGRGALAGRETQYFGPGTRLLVL.

The rearrangement links TRBV5-1 to TRBJ1-1, with TRBD1 matching 10 bases. The CDR3 extends over 14 amino acids. After removal of 5 bases from V and 1 base from J, the junction contained 2 bases not matched to a gene. The germline CDR1 and CDR2 sequences are SGHRS and YFSETQ. The DNA for the CDR3 is TGCGCCAGCAGGGACAGGGGGTGGAACACTGAAGCTTTCTTT. Amino acids: CASRDRGWNTEAFF.

The chain links TRBV5-4 to TRBJ2-7; D unresolved. Germline V gene lookup returns CDR1 SGHNT and CDR2 YYREEE (reference sequence). V lost 3 bases and J 6 bases, leaving 13 bases between the germline ends. This CDR3 is built from 13 residues. The CDR3 loop reads CASSSTLPFEQYF. DNA of the CDR3: TGTGCCAGCAGCTCGACCCTACCTTTCGAGCAGTACTTC.

The chain has TRBV5-8 and TRBJ1-6, with a possible D match to TRBD1 (5 bases). V gave up 1 base and J gave up 1 base, with 9 bases separating them. The CDR3 is made up of 16 amino acids. From germline, CDR1 is SGHTS and CDR2 YDEGEE. The CDR3 region has the DNA TGTGCCAGCAGCTTGCAGGGCGGGTCCTATAATTCACCCCTCCACTTT. Amino acids: CASSLQGGSYNSPLHF. Looking up the rest from reference TRBV5-8 and TRBJ1-6 gives the full variable domain: EAGVTQSPTHLIKTRGQQATLRCSPISGHTSVYWYQQALGLGLQFLLWYDEGEERNRGNFPPRFSGRQFPNYSSELNVNALELEDSALYLCASSLQGGSYNSPLHFGNGTRLTVT.

The chain has TRBV30 and TRBJ2-1; D possibly corresponds to TRBD2 (6 bases). CDR1 and CDR2 from the germline V gene are GTSNPN and SVGIG (reference sequence). Trimming removed 4 bases from V and 4 bases from J, with 17 bases in between. The CDR3 runs to 15 residues. In DNA, the CDR3 is TGTGCCTGGACCGGGGGTGCAACTGGGTACAATGAGCAGTTCTTC. This gives the protein CAWTGGATGYNEQFF.

The chain couples TRBV19 to TRBJ1-5; maybe TRBD1 (6 bases). CDR1 and CDR2 from the germline V gene are LNHDA and SQIVND (reference sequence). This CDR3 has 14 residues. The ends were cut back, 7 bases at V and 9 bases at J, with 19 bases in the middle. CDR3 region: CASNNREGGGPQHF. The CDR3 region has the DNA TGTGCCAGTAACAACAGGGAAGGCGGTGGGCCCCAGCATTTT. Full variable domain (outside the CDR3, taken from reference TRBV19 and TRBJ1-5): DGGITQSPKYLFRKEGQNVTLSCEQNLNHDAMYWYRQDPGQGLRLIYYSQIVNDFQKGDIAEGYSVSREKKESFPLTVTSAQKNPTAFYLCASNNREGGGPQHFGDGTRLSIL.

The J gene is TRBJ1-2, the V gene TRBV7-9; D is possibly TRBD1 (6 bases). The CDR3 has 14 residues. CDR1 and CDR2 (germline): SEHNR, FQNEAQ (reference sequence). Trimming left V 7 bases short and J 6 bases short, with 18 bases between. CDR3 residues: CASTLTQGLDGYTF. CDR3 nucleotide sequence: TGTGCCAGCACCCTTACACAGGGTTTGGATGGCTACACCTTC.

This chain links TRBV7-2 with TRBJ2-3; no clear D. Germline V lookup: CDR1 SGHTA, CDR2 FQGNSA. The CDR3 spans 12 residues. Trimming pared 3 bases from V and 2 bases from J, leaving 3 bases between. CDR3 protein: CASSFPTDTQYF. CDR3 bases: TGTGCCAGCAGCTTCCCCACAGATACGCAGTATTTT.

The genes are TRBV7-9 and TRBJ2-2; tentative D call: TRBD1 (6 bases). The CDR3 runs 14 residues. The germline V gene has CDR1 SEHNR and CDR2 FQNEAQ (reference sequence). With 1 base removed from V and 7 bases from J, the gap between germline ends came to 10 bases. The DNA of the CDR3 is TGTGCCAGCAGCTTAGAAGCCAGGGGCGGGGAGCTGTTTTTT. It specifies CASSLEARGGELFF.

In the case of this clone: One junction end does not reproduce the germline sequence, and a read error may be involved. The chain employs TRBV5-4 and TRBJ2-7; TRBD1 is a possible D gene (6 bases). Germline-derived CDR1 and CDR2 are SGHNT and YYREEE (reference sequence). The CDR3 contains 12 residues. CDR3 residues: CASSSSGQPECF. The DNA of the CDR3 is TGTGCCAGCAGCTCGTCTGGACAGCCCGAATGCTTC.

This clone was found once. The chain combines TRBV5-6 with TRBJ2-1; a weak D match, TRBD1 (6 bases). Deletions cut 5 bases from V and 4 bases from J, with 13 bases between. This CDR3 region has 14 residues. Looked up from germline, CDR1 is SGHDT and CDR2 is YYEEEE. CDR3 nucleotide sequence: TGTGCCAGCAGACTAAGGACAGCGTACAATGAGCAGTTCTTC. This translates into CASRLRTAYNEQFF.

The rearrangement links TRBV5-1 to TRBJ2-2; 7 bases line up with TRBD2. This CDR3 is built from 16 residues. The ends lost 1 base at V and 0 bases at J; junction bases unmatched: 3. Germline V gives CDR1 SGHRS, CDR2 YFSETQ. The CDR3 DNA reads as TGCGCCAGCAGCTTGCGCGGGGGTACGAACACCGGGGAGCTGTTTTTT. Its translation: CASSLRGGTNTGELFF.

V gene TRBV6-5 combines with J gene TRBJ2-2; the D gene is possibly TRBD2 (5 bases). The CDR3 totals 16 residues. Germline V gives CDR1 MNHEY, CDR2 SVGAGI. V lost 2 bases and J lost 4, with 14 bases in between. CDR3 coding DNA: TGTGCCAGCAGTTACCGGACCTCCCGGGGCACCGGGGAGCTGTTTTTT. The encoded protein is CASSYRTSRGTGELFF.

The chain couples TRBV28 to TRBJ2-1; TRBD1 matches at 7 bases. V lost 2 bases, J lost 9 bases, and 10 bases stayed unmatched. This CDR3 region has 15 residues. CDR1 is MDHEN, CDR2 SYDVKM, per germline. The CDR3 protein is CASSLMGQTLAEQFF. DNA for the CDR3: TGTGCCAGCAGTTTAATGGGACAGACTTTGGCTGAGCAGTTCTTC.

V is TRBV27 and J is TRBJ2-1; 9 nucleotides align to TRBD2. V was clipped by 5 bases and J by 8 bases; unmatched bases: 7. The CDR3 is 14 residues long. The germline CDR1 and CDR2 sequences are MNHEY and SMNVEV (reference sequence). CDR3 region: CASSLRGGRDEQFF. The CDR3 DNA reads TGTGCCAGCAGTCTGCGGGGGGGCCGGGATGAGCAGTTCTTC.

The V and J genes are TRBV19 and TRBJ1-5; D not certain. CDR1 is LNHDA, CDR2 SQIVND, per germline (reference sequence). This CDR3 spans 15 amino acids. The V and J ends lost 6 bases and 0 bases respectively, with 12 bases between them. CDR3 amino acids: CASSPGQHSNQPQHF. The CDR3 region has the DNA TGTGCCAGTAGCCCGGGTCAACATAGCAATCAGCCCCAGCATTTT.

This sequence joins TRBV10-2 and TRBJ2-1, with 13 bases fitting TRBD2. Trimming removed 7 bases from V and 5 bases from J; junction bases left unmatched: 5. Germline CDR1 is WSHSY and CDR2 is SAAADI. The CDR3 length is 15 residues. This CDR3 is CASMGLAGSNNEQFF. CDR3 DNA sequence: TGCGCCAGCATGGGACTAGCGGGATCTAACAATGAGCAGTTCTTC.

V and J are TRBV5-1 and TRBJ1-2; D not resolved. V was cut by 0 bases and J by 4 bases, with 16 bases left in between. Germline V gene sequence: CDR1 SGHRS, CDR2 YFSETQ. The CDR3 loop spans 16 amino acids. CDR3 region: CASSLDSGIIGYGYTF. The CDR3 bases are TGCGCCAGCAGCTTGGATAGTGGAATAATCGGCTATGGCTACACCTTC.

V gene TRBV19 combines with J gene TRBJ2-3; 7 bases align to TRBD2. The CDR3 has 15 amino acids. Trimming took 8 bases from V and 0 from J; bases not matched to a gene: 8. Germline-derived CDR1 and CDR2 are LNHDA and SQIVND (reference sequence). The DNA for the CDR3 is TGTGCCAGTGGAAATGGGGGGGGGAGCACAGATACGCAGTATTTT. Translated, it gives CASGNGGGSTDTQYF.

The V gene is TRBV30, the J gene TRBJ1-1; 12 bases agree with TRBD1. The junction had 11 bases not matched to a gene; V was cut back by 5 bases and J by 1 base. Germline CDR1 reads GTSNPN; CDR2 reads SVGIG (reference sequence). CDR3 size: 17 residues. The CDR3 DNA sequence: TGTGCCTGGTCCCCCGGGACAGGGGGCGCTAGGAACACTGAAGCTTTCTTT. As protein: CAWSPGTGGARNTEAFF. The full variable domain, rest sourced from reference TRBV30 and TRBJ1-1, is SQTIHQWPATLVQPVGSPLSLECTVEGTSNPNLYWYRQAAGRGLQLLFYSVGIGQISSEVPQNLSASRPQDRQFILSSKKLLLSDSGFYLCAWSPGTGGARNTEAFFGQGTRLTVV.

The chain employs TRBV5-4 and TRBJ2-1; 7 bases map to TRBD2. V dropped 0 bases and J dropped 5; count of bases not matched to a gene: 5. The CDR3 length is 15 residues. Looked up from germline, CDR1 is SGHNT and CDR2 is YYREEE (reference sequence). DNA for the CDR3: TGTGCCAGCAGCTTGGCGGGGGGTCGGAACAATGAGCAGTTCTTC. Protein: CASSLAGGRNNEQFF.

This rearrangement joins TRBV19 to TRBJ2-2; 7 bases line up with TRBD2. The CDR3 has 14 residues. Losses at the gene ends were 6 bases for V and 6 bases for J; bases not matched to a gene: 7. Germline values: CDR1 LNHDA, CDR2 SQIVND (reference sequence). CDR3 coding DNA: TGTGCCAGTAGCCCTGGACTAGTTTCCGGGGAGCTGTTTTTT. Translation gives CASSPGLVSGELFF.